The present TCR beta chain was sequenced within a study of blood T cell repertoires in COVID-19. In the study overall: T cells, B-cell-depleted T cells, or PBMCs supplied cDNA or gDNA.

The assay was immunoSEQ multiplex PCR, and TCRdb's table has in-frame clones only and misses some. The data hold tens of thousands of clones, with roughly 89% observed a single time. The V gene end was trimmed by 3 bases and the J gene end by 6 bases; junction bases not matched to a gene: 8. The CDR3 runs to 14 residues. Per germline, CDR1 SGHRS and CDR2 YFSETQ. The chain has TRBV5-1 and TRBJ2-7; 8 bases map to TRBD2. This receptor was identified in a woman older than 75 with acute or convalescent COVID-19. Sequencing was done on a sample of peripheral blood. As DNA, the CDR3 is TGCGCCAGCAGCTCAACGGGACTAGTGGGCGAGCAGTACGTC. Residues: CASSSTGLVGEQYV.